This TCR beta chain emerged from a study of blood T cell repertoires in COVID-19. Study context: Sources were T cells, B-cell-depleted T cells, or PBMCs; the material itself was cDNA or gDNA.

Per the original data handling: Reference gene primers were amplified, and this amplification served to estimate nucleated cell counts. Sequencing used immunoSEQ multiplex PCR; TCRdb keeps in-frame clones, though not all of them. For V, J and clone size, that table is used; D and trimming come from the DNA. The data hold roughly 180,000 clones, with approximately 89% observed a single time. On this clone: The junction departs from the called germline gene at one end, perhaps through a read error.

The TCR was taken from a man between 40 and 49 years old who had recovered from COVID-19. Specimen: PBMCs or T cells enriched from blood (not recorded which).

CDR3 DNA: TGTGCCAGCAGTTTAGATAACAGGGCCTCCGGATTT. Translation: CASSLDNRASGF. The rearrangement links TRBV12-3 or TRBV12-4 to TRBJ1-3; perhaps TRBD1 as D (6 bases). The CDR3 is 12 amino acids.